This entry concerns a single TCR beta chain. The antigen remains unidentified. The record originates from a study of shared clonotypes between healthy human individuals. At the level of the study: CD4 naive cells filled three plates per donor, CD4 memory three, CD8 naive two and CD8 memory one.

Some clones are missing from TCRdb's copy, which holds only in-frame ones; the method was immunoSEQ multiplex PCR. The top ten hold about 1% of the sample, which has over 1.4 million clones, approximately 97% seen once. The CDR3 has 15 amino acids. With 5 bases clipped from V and 2 bases from J, the junction kept 6 bases outside the gene matches. Looked up from germline, CDR1 is LNHDA and CDR2 is SQIVND (reference sequence). Study-level results: Some naive CD4 clonotypes, roughly 4.7%, turned up in common across a few donors.

Material for sequencing was naive CD4+ T cells sorted from blood. As to subset: CD45RA+ positively selected. The receptor's source is a young man in good health. The V call is TRBV19, the J call TRBJ1-5; 7 bases are shared with TRBD1. The CDR3 spells CASSAQGEGNQPQHF. The CDR3 coding sequence is TGTGCCAGTAGTGCCCAGGGGGAAGGCAATCAGCCCCAGCATTTT. The whole variable domain, remainder taken from reference TRBV19 and TRBJ1-5, is DGGITQSPKYLFRKEGQNVTLSCEQNLNHDAMYWYRQDPGQGLRLIYYSQIVNDFQKGDIAEGYSVSREKKESFPLTVTSAQKNPTAFYLCASSAQGEGNQPQHFGDGTRLSIL.